The clone carrying this T cell receptor (beta chain) was found a few times. The investigators reverse transcribed all of the isolated RNA, so they sequenced expressed TCRB transcripts. The protocol was immunoSEQ multiplex PCR, while the TCRdb copy is restricted to in-frame clones and leaves out a portion. The table records under 950,000 clones, roughly 15% of them present only once. The entry originates in a study of beta chain features in type 1 diabetes. The CDR3 runs to 19 residues. V dropped 0 bases and J dropped 8; count of bases not matched to a gene: 15. In germline, CDR1 is LGHNA, CDR2 YNFKEQ.

The chain is built from TRBV4-2 and TRBJ2-3; 12 nucleotides align to TRBD2. The source is a woman between 18 and 29 years old in good health. Sequenced material: naive CD4+ T cells from blood. The CDR3 region is CASSQELFRLAGDRGTQYF. The CDR3 DNA sequence: TGTGCCAGCAGCCAAGAGCTCTTTAGACTAGCGGGAGATCGAGGTACGCAGTATTTT.